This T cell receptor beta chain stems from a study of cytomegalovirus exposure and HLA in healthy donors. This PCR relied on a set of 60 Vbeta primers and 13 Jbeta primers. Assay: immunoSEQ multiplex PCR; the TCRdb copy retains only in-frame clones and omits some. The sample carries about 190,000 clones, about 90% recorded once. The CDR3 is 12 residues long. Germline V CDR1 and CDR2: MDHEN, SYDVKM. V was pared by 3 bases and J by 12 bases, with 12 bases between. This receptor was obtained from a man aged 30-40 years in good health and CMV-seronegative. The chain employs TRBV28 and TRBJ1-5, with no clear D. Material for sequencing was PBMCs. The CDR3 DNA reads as TGTGCCAGCAGTTTGGCCTTGGAGGTCCAGCATTTT. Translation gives CASSLALEVQHF.